This T cell receptor beta chain stems from a study of blood T cells in healthy people across ages. A J-beta primer mix and a sample-barcoded 5' primer were used in a second PCR of roughly 6 to 11 cycles. A template-switch adaptor that had 12 random nucleotides put a tag on each cDNA molecule. TCRdb reanalysed the 5' RACE reads using MiXCR and keeps one entry per CDR3 protein. The sample holds some 930,000 distinct CDR3 sequences, roughly 29% seen once. Concerning this clonotype: The antigen remains undetermined.

Whole-study results and caveats: No conclusive comparison of naive versus antigen-experienced cells was possible with unsorted PBMCs.

V lost 1 base, J lost 3 bases, and 12 bases lay in between. The CDR3 is 15 residues long. Germline values: CDR1 LNHNV, CDR2 YYDKDF (reference sequence). This same sample was also part of a study on T cells of mothers and their children. That investigation notes: A primer called M1S, used in the second PCR, added sample barcodes and 2-4 random nucleotides. Thymic selection molds TCR recombination output in a comparable way in related and unrelated pairs.

Sequencing was carried out using blood. This sequence joins TRBV15 and TRBJ1-1, with D maybe TRBD1 (6 bases). The clonotype comes from a middle-aged woman in good health. CDR3: CATSRGGTTHTEAFF. The CDR3, as DNA: TGTGCCACCAGCAGAGGAGGGACAACCCACACTGAAGCTTTCTTT.